Below are 23 T cell receptor beta chains sequenced from a single sample in a study of response to subunit inactivated influenza vaccine (dated by TCRdb to between 2017 and 2018). The library relied on RT-PCR. Instrument used: Illumina HiSeq 2500. The public reads were run again by TCRdb, first through fastp at Q25 and then through MiXCR, and only productive beta chains were kept. Each entry is one CDR3 protein sequence, shown with its most common DNA and genes. The sample data list 530,000 or so distinct CDR3 sequences, and 12% of these were observed just once. Of the sample, roughly 10% falls within the top ten clones. Here the sequenced sample was PBMCs from blood, taken on the day of vaccination. Receptors were obtained from a man in his forties or fifties who received an inactivated influenza vaccine. Donor details come from another sample of the same person, matched by shared clones.

This clonotype was seen more than once but under ten times. The V gene is TRBV12-3 or TRBV12-4, the J gene TRBJ1-3, with D possibly TRBD1 on 5 matching bases. Trimming pared 3 bases from V and 1 base from J, leaving 10 bases between. The CDR3 totals 15 residues. CDR3 residues: CASSLGRGSGNTIYF. CDR3 in DNA: TGTGCCAGCAGTTTGGGGAGGGGTTCTGGAAACACCATATATTTT.

Note on this clonotype: A single base separates this from a much larger clone, so it may be a read error. Lacking the conserved final phenylalanine or tryptophan, this CDR3 likely reflects a read error. J is TRBJ2-2 and V is TRBV20-1; TRBD1 agrees at 7 bases. CDR1 and CDR2 (germline): DFQATT, SNEGSKA (reference sequence). CDR3 length: 14 amino acids. J lost 5 bases, V lost 5 bases, and 8 bases had no gene match. The CDR3 nucleotides read TGCAGTGCTCGCCAGGGACAGCCTACCGGGGAGCTGTTTTAT. It translates to CSARQGQPTGELFY.

This clonotype turned up a few times. V is TRBV20-1 and J is TRBJ1-4; 9 positions agree with TRBD1. Germline V gives CDR1 DFQATT, CDR2 SNEGSKA (reference sequence). J gave up 8 bases and V 5 bases, and 6 bases lay outside the gene matches. CDR3 length equals 13 residues. The CDR3 sequence is CSASDRGREKLFF. Written as DNA, the CDR3 is TGCAGTGCTTCGGACAGGGGAAGAGAAAAACTGTTTTTT.

V gene TRBV5-1 combines with J gene TRBJ2-3; D uncertain. This CDR3 comprises 15 residues. V was trimmed by 0 bases and J by 3 bases, leaving 11 bases between them. Germline loops: CDR1 SGHRS, CDR2 YFSETQ. The CDR3 region is CASSLDHPKTDTQYF. In DNA, the CDR3 is TGCGCCAGCAGCTTGGACCACCCTAAGACAGATACGCAGTATTTT.

The sample holds a few counts of this clonotype. In DNA form, the CDR3 reads TGTGCCAGCAGCCAAGATTCGGGTAGTGCTGGCTACACCTTC. This sequence encodes CASSQDSGSAGYTF. The chain links TRBV3-1 to TRBJ1-2; D gene ambiguous. The germline V and J ends were trimmed by 0 bases and 7 bases, with 12 bases remaining between them. Germline loops: CDR1 LGHDT, CDR2 YNNKEL (reference sequence). The CDR3 contains 14 residues. The full variable domain, rest sourced from reference TRBV3-1 and TRBJ1-2, is DTAVSQTPKYLVTQMGNDKSIKCEQNLGHDTMYWYKQDSKKFLKIMFSYNNKELIINETVPNRFSPKSPDKAHLNLHINSLELGDSAVYFCASSQDSGSAGYTFGSGTRLTVV.

This clonotype was counted between two and nine times. This sequence joins TRBV2 and TRBJ2-5; the D gene is possibly TRBD2 (6 bases). Germline-derived CDR1 and CDR2 are SNHLY and FYNNEI. V dropped 6 bases and J dropped 4 bases, with 12 bases sitting between them. The CDR3 covers 13 residues. CDR3 bases: TGTGCCAGCAGCCGGGGGAGAGGAGAGACCCAGTACTTC. Translated: CASSRGRGETQYF.

The table lists this clonotype with many counts. The genes are TRBV28 and TRBJ2-1, with 9 bases lining up with TRBD2. The V gene's germline CDR1 is MDHEN and CDR2 SYDVKM. After removal of 2 bases from V and 7 bases from J, the junction contained 9 bases not matched to a gene. The CDR3 is 16 amino acids. CDR3 nucleotide sequence: TGTGCCAGCAGTTTAGAAGGTCTAGCGGGGAAAAATGAGCAGTTCTTC. Translating gives CASSLEGLAGKNEQFF.

The chain uses TRBV12-3 or TRBV12-4 and TRBJ2-5, with 11 bases matching TRBD1. CDR3 length: 14 residues. Trimming took 6 bases from V and 3 from J; bases not matched to a gene: 3. CDR3 sequence: CASRWGQGEETQYF. The CDR3 DNA sequence: TGTGCCAGCAGATGGGGACAGGGGGAAGAGACCCAGTACTTC.

This clonotype was picked up many times. This sequence joins TRBV5-1 and TRBJ2-1; TRBD1 matches 7 bases. V trimming: 0 bases; J trimming: 6 bases; junction bases outside the gene matches: 3. Germline values: CDR1 SGHRS, CDR2 YFSETQ. This CDR3 contains 14 residues. DNA for the CDR3: TGCGCCAGCAGCTTGGCAGGACAGGTCAATGAGCAGTTCTTC. Translating it yields CASSLAGQVNEQFF.

This clonotype has a count of ten or more. The rearrangement uses TRBV20-1 and TRBJ2-7; 11 bases align to TRBD2. The V segment lost 5 bases and the J segment 2 bases; nucleotides outside the gene matches: 2. The CDR3 consists of 13 residues. Germline lookup yields CDR1 DFQATT and CDR2 SNEGSKA (reference sequence). The CDR3 reads CSAQGLAAYEQYF. The CDR3 DNA reads TGCAGTGCTCAGGGACTAGCGGCCTACGAGCAGTACTTC.

At least ten counts were recorded for this clonotype. V is TRBV18 and J is TRBJ1-6, with 9 bases that match TRBD1. The V gene's germline CDR1 is KGHSH and CDR2 LQKENI. Trimming took 3 bases from V and 10 from J; bases not matched to a gene: 1. The CDR3 is 13 amino acids. CDR3 loop: CASSPDRGSPLHF. The CDR3 bases are TGTGCCAGCTCACCTGACAGGGGGTCACCCCTCCACTTT.

In this sample, this clonotype turned up a few times. The chain recombines TRBV4-1 with TRBJ2-5, with D perhaps matching TRBD1 (6 bases). The CDR3 length is 14 residues. Germline V gives CDR1 MGHRA, CDR2 YSYEKL. V was cut by 3 bases and J by 2 bases, with 10 bases left in between. DNA of the CDR3: TGCGCCAGCAGCCACAGACAGGAACAAGAGACCCAGTACTTC. This codes for CASSHRQEQETQYF.

The chain uses TRBV7-2 and TRBJ2-3; D possibly uses TRBD1 or TRBD2 (5 bases each). Per the germline V gene, CDR1 is SGHTA and CDR2 is FQGNSA. V was shortened by 0 bases and J by 1 base, with 11 bases between the two germline ends. CDR3 size: 16 residues. The CDR3 DNA follows: TGTGCCAGCAGCTTAGCGAGGGGCGCACGCACAGATACGCAGTATTTT. Its translation: CASSLARGARTDTQYF.

This clonotype was found a few times. Here the CDR3 reads CSAWDTRSYNEQFF. The CDR3 nucleotides read TGCAGTGCTTGGGACACCCGCTCCTACAATGAGCAGTTCTTC. The J gene is TRBJ2-1, the V gene TRBV20-1, with D perhaps TRBD1 (6 bases). The germline CDR1 and CDR2 sequences are DFQATT and SNEGSKA (reference sequence). The CDR3 runs to 14 residues. Between the trimmed V and J ends, which lost 5 bases and 0 bases, there was a span of 11 bases.

Many counts were recorded for this clonotype. The chain employs TRBV5-1 and TRBJ2-1; TRBD2 aligns across 10 bases. J lost 0 bases, V lost 4 bases, and 10 bases had no gene match. CDR3 size: 18 residues. Germline V gives CDR1 SGHRS, CDR2 YFSETQ. The CDR3 sequence: CASSGTGLARSSYNEQFF. The CDR3 nucleotides read TGCGCCAGCAGCGGAACGGGACTAGCGAGAAGCTCCTACAATGAGCAGTTCTTC.

V gene TRBV7-9 combines with J gene TRBJ2-2, with D possibly matching TRBD1 (5 bases). V lost 5 bases and J lost 4, with 17 bases in between. The CDR3 loop spans 16 amino acids. Germline V lookup: CDR1 SEHNR, CDR2 FQNEAQ (reference sequence). The CDR3, as DNA: TGTGCCAGCAGCCGAAACAAGGGGCCGGGCACCGGGGAGCTGTTTTTT. Its translation: CASSRNKGPGTGELFF.

Ten or more counts support this clonotype. This sequence joins TRBV19 and TRBJ2-4, with 7 bases matching TRBD1. Trimming at V came to 4 bases and at J to 3 bases, leaving 15 bases not matched to a gene. This CDR3 region has 18 residues. Germline V gives CDR1 LNHDA, CDR2 SQIVND (reference sequence). CDR3 region: CASSRRRNEGAFKNIQYF. CDR3 sequence (DNA): TGTGCCAGTAGTAGACGGAGGAATGAGGGGGCTTTCAAAAACATTCAGTACTTC.

The chain is built from TRBV2 and TRBJ1-1, with D perhaps matching TRBD1 (6 bases). The V end was cut by 3 bases, the J end by 0 bases, with 14 bases between. This CDR3 comprises 16 residues. Germline CDR1 SNHLY, CDR2 FYNNEI. This CDR3 reads CASSEDRVALNTEAFF. The CDR3 coding sequence is TGTGCCAGCAGTGAGGACAGAGTGGCGCTGAACACTGAAGCTTTCTTT.

The table lists this clonotype with many counts. This sequence joins TRBV5-1 and TRBJ1-5; TRBD1 might be the D (6 bases). Between the trimmed V and J ends, which lost 0 bases and 4 bases, there was a span of 11 bases. Germline V gene sequence: CDR1 SGHRS, CDR2 YFSETQ. This CDR3 contains 15 residues. The CDR3 coding sequence is TGCGCCAGCAGCTTGGGGCAGGGGCTAAATCAGCCCCAGCATTTT. Encoded protein: CASSLGQGLNQPQHF. Looking up the rest from reference TRBV5-1 and TRBJ1-5 gives the full variable domain: KAGVTQTPRYLIKTRGQQVTLSCSPISGHRSVSWYQQTPGQGLQFLFEYFSETQRNKGNFPGRFSGRQFSNSRSEMNVSTLELGDSALYLCASSLGQGLNQPQHFGDGTRLSIL.

This clonotype was picked up a small number of times. The chain recombines TRBV7-6 with TRBJ2-1, with D maybe TRBD1 (5 bases). Trimming removed 2 bases at V and 6 bases at J, with 11 bases between. CDR1 is SGHVS and CDR2 is FNYEAQ in the germline V gene. The CDR3 consists of 14 residues. CDR3 sequence reads: CASSLLGHRNEQFF. The CDR3 DNA follows: TGTGCCAGCAGCTTATTGGGGCATCGCAATGAGCAGTTCTTC.

To note about this clonotype: An end of the junction does not agree with germline; a read error may underlie this. The chain uses TRBV5-4 and TRBJ2-3; the match to TRBD2 covers 9 bases. The CDR3 extends over 17 amino acids. Germline V CDR1 and CDR2: SGHNT, YYREEE (reference sequence). In nucleotides, the CDR3 is TGTGCCAGCAGCTTGCTTAGCGGGAGATTTAGCACAGATACGCACTATTTT. Translated: CASSLLSGRFSTDTHYF.

Ten or more counts support this clonotype. This chain uses TRBV20-1 with TRBJ2-7; 9 bases align to TRBD1. This CDR3 is built from 15 residues. Germline V gene data show CDR1 as DFQATT and CDR2 as SNEGSKA (reference sequence). The J segment lost 5 bases and the V segment lost 5 bases, leaving 13 bases of the junction unmatched. CDR3 residues: CSADRPGTGRDEQYF. The CDR3 region has the DNA TGCAGTGCTGACAGGCCCGGGACAGGGAGAGACGAGCAGTACTTC.

There are many counts of this clonotype. CDR3: CASSHGVAGTLIEQFF. The CDR3 DNA follows: TGTGCCAGCAGCCACGGCGTTGCGGGAACCCTCATCGAGCAGTTCTTC. The rearrangement uses TRBV7-9 and TRBJ2-1; D may be TRBD2 (6 bases). The CDR3 is 16 amino acids. CDR1 and CDR2 from the germline V gene are SEHNR and FQNEAQ (reference sequence). V was shortened by 5 bases and J by 10 bases, with 24 bases between the two germline ends.